The T cell receptor beta chain described here comes from a study of cytomegalovirus exposure and HLA in healthy donors. The study ran its PCR with 60 Vbeta and 13 Jbeta primers. TCRdb keeps only in-frame clones here, not all; method: immunoSEQ multiplex PCR. The sample includes approximately 140,000 clones, 79% of them seen just once. This clone has a handful of counts. The antigen is undetermined. The trim removed 10 bases at V and 1 base at J, leaving 7 bases unmatched. The CDR3 is made up of 14 amino acids. Germline CDR1 and CDR2: ENHRY and SYGVKD. Findings and limits, study-wide: Sequencing had likely introduced a cluster of highly shared sequence variants as an artifact.

Donors in the study were healthy people who gave bone marrow. The sequence was obtained from a man aged 45-60 years in good health and CMV-seropositive. Sequenced sample: PBMCs. The V gene is TRBV10-3, the J gene TRBJ2-1; 7 bases map to TRBD2. CDR3 DNA sequence: TGTGCCACCTTGGCTAGCGGATCCTACAATGAGCAGTTCTTC. Translating gives CATLASGSYNEQFF.